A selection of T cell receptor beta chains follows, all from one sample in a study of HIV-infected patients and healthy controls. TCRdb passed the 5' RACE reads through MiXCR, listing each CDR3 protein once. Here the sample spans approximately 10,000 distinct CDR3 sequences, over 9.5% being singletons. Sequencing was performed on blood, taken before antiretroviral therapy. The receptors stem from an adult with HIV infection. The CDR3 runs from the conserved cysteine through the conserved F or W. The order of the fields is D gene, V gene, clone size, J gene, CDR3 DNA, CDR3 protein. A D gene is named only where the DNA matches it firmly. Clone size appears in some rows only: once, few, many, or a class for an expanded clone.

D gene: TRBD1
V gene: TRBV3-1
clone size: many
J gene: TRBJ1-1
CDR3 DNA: TGTGCCAGCAGCCTATATCCAGAGACAGGGAGGAACACTGAAGCTTTCTTT
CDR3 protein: CASSLYPETGRNTEAFF

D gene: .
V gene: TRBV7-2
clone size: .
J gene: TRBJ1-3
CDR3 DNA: TGTGCCAGCGTAATAGGGGGGTCTGGAAACACCATATATTTT
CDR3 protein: CASVIGGSGNTIYF

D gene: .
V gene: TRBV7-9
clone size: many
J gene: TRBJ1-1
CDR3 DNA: TGTGCCAGCAGCTACCCGGACACTGAAGCTTTCTTT
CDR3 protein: CASSYPDTEAFF

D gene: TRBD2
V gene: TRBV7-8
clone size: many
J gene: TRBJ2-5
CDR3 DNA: TGTGCCAGCAGCATGACTAGCGGGGGACAAGAGACCCAGTACTTC
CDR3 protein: CASSMTSGGQETQYF

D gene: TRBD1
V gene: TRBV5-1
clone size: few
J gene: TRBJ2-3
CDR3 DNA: TGCGCCAGCAGCCTCATAGGGGGCGAGCCAAATACGCAGTATTTT
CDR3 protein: CASSLIGGEPNTQYF

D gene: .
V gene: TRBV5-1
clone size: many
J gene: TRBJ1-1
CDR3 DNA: TGCGCCAGCCGGCCGGCTTCTGGGGACACTGAAGCTTTCTTT
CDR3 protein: CASRPASGDTEAFF

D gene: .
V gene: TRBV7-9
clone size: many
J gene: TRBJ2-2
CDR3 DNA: TGTGCCAGCAGCTTACAACCTTTCAAGTTTAAATTT
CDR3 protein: CASSLQPFKFKF

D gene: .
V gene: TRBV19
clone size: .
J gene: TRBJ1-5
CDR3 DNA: TGTGCCAGTACTCCCGGCTCCTACACCAATCAGCCCCAGCATTTT
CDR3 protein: CASTPGSYTNQPQHF

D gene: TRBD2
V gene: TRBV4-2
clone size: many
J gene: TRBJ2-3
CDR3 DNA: TGTGCCAGCAAGTTCCGGCGGGAGTCTGAAGATACGCAGTATTTT
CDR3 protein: CASKFRRESEDTQYF

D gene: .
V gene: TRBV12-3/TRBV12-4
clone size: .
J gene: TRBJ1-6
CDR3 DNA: TGTGCCAGCAGTTTTTTACAGGGTGGGAATTCACCCCTCCACTTT
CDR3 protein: CASSFLQGGNSPLHF

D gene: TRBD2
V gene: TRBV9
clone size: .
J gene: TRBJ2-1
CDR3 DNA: TGTGCCAGCAGCGCGCAGGGACTAGCGAGCAATGAGCAGTTCTTC
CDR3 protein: CASSAQGLASNEQFF

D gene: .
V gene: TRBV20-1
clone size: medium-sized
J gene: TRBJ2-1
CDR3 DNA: TGCAGTGCCCGAGAGTCCCCTGGATTACTGGATGAGCAGTTCTTC
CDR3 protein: CSARESPGLLDEQFF

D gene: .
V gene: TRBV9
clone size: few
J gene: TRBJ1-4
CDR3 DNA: TGTGCCAGCAGCGGTAATTTAGGGCTCAGCAATGAAAAACTGTTTTTT
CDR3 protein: CASSGNLGLSNEKLFF

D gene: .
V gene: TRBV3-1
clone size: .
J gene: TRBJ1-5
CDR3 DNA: TGTGCCAACAAGGCCGGGACACAAGACAATCAGCCCCAGCATTTT
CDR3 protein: CANKAGTQDNQPQHF

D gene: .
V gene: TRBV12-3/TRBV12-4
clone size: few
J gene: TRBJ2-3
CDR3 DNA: TGTGCCAGCAGTTTGGTCGACCTCACAGATACGCAGTATTTT
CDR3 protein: CASSLVDLTDTQYF